This TCR beta chain was recovered during a study of T cells in tuberculosis. Study background: CD1B tetramers identified T cells specific for mycobacterial lipid GMM. Notes on the study in general: The TCR-beta difference was not significant; alpha differences partly reflected length.

Time point given: new active TB diagnosis, blood taken before or within 7 days of starting treatment. The CDR3 length is 16 residues. CDR1 is MNHEY and CDR2 is SVGAGI in the germline V gene. V was clipped by 3 bases and J by 7 bases, with 19 bases between them. The assay was immunoSEQ multiplex PCR, and TCRdb's table has in-frame clones only and misses some. The repertoire holds some 49,000 clones, roughly 96% seen once, with 1.4% in the top ten. Only one count was recorded for this clone. Its antigen is not identified. The sequence was collected from an adult with tuberculosis. The sample consisted of PBMCs, taken at tuberculosis diagnosis. The chain recombines TRBV6-5 with TRBJ2-1; possible D gene TRBD2, 6 bases. Here the CDR3 reads CASSYPGGRNRNEQFF. The DNA for the CDR3 is TGTGCCAGCAGTTATCCTGGAGGGAGGAATAGGAATGAGCAGTTCTTC.